The 13 T cell receptor beta chains below all came from one sample that was sequenced in a study of T cell responses to AZD1222 COVID-19 vaccine. The repertoire was sequenced with immunoSEQ multiplex PCR; TCRdb's copy has only in-frame clones and lacks some. The repertoire consists of more than 150,000 clones, with nearly 95% occurring once and the leading ten covering less than 2.5%. This specimen consisted of peripheral blood, obtained 28 days after the second AZD1222 dose. These TCRs come from an adult who received the AZD1222 COVID-19 vaccine.

J is TRBJ1-4 and V is TRBV6-5, with D possibly matching TRBD1 (5 bases). CDR3 length: 15 residues. Germline V gives CDR1 MNHEY, CDR2 SVGAGI. V gave up 6 bases and J gave up 0 bases, with 11 bases separating them. The CDR3 protein is CASRAEGATNEKLFF. CDR3 nucleotide sequence: TGTGCCAGCAGGGCCGAAGGGGCAACTAATGAAAAACTGTTTTTT.

As DNA, the CDR3 is TGTGCCAGCAGCTTGATATCGCCTGGCAACACTGAAGCTTTCTTT. Protein: CASSLISPGNTEAFF. The J gene is TRBJ1-1, the V gene TRBV5-4; D is uncertain. Germline-derived CDR1 and CDR2 are SGHNT and YYREEE (reference sequence). CDR3 length: 15 residues. V was clipped by 1 base and J by 2 bases, with 12 bases between them.

The chain recombines TRBV28 with TRBJ1-1; D is ambiguous. The V gene's germline CDR1 is MDHEN and CDR2 SYDVKM. Deletions cut 7 bases from V and 4 bases from J, with 19 bases between. This CDR3 region has 15 residues. In DNA form, the CDR3 reads TGTGCCAGCACCGGGTCGTTAGGTTTTTTCACTGAAGCTTTCTTT. Amino acid sequence: CASTGSLGFFTEAFF.

In this sample, this clone turned up once. This chain joins TRBV7-8 and TRBJ1-1, with D possibly being TRBD1 (5 bases). This CDR3 spans 14 amino acids. Germline V gene lookup returns CDR1 SGHVS and CDR2 FQNEAQ. V lost 1 base, J lost 4 bases, and 10 bases lay in between. CDR3 region: CASSLDGGGTEAFF. CDR3 in DNA: TGTGCCAGCAGCTTAGATGGGGGGGGCACTGAAGCTTTCTTT.

This clone occurred once. This chain's CDR3 is CASSLPTSGANVLTF. CDR3 sequence (DNA): TGCGCCAGCAGCTTACCCACGTCTGGGGCCAACGTCCTGACTTTC. J is TRBJ2-6 and V is TRBV5-1; D not certain. Deletions cut 2 bases from V and 1 base from J, with 7 bases between. Germline V gene lookup returns CDR1 SGHRS and CDR2 YFSETQ. This CDR3 has 15 residues.

V and J are TRBV3-1 (or the pseudogene TRBV3-2) and TRBJ2-3, with 10 nucleotides matching TRBD1. The length of the CDR3 is 16 residues. J was trimmed by 4 bases and V by 1 base; bases with no gene match: 5. Per the germline V gene, CDR1 is LGHDT and CDR2 is YNNKEL (reference sequence). CDR3 DNA: TGTGCCAGCAGCCAAGTCGTGGGACAGGGGTCAGATACGCAGTATTTT. It translates to CASSQVVGQGSDTQYF.

The gene calls are TRBV7-3 and TRBJ2-1, with a tentative D call TRBD1 (5 bases). V was trimmed by 2 bases and J by 10 bases, leaving 12 bases between them. The germline V gene encodes CDR1 SGHTA and CDR2 FQGTGA. The CDR3 runs to 13 residues. DNA for the CDR3: TGTGCCAGCAGCTTACTACAGGAACACGAGCAGTTCTTC. Protein: CASSLLQEHEQFF.

This chain joins TRBV5-4 and TRBJ2-7; 8 bases line up with TRBD2. The V segment lost 4 bases and the J segment 5 bases; nucleotides outside the gene matches: 11. The CDR3 runs 15 residues. The V gene's germline CDR1 is SGHNT and CDR2 YYREEE (reference sequence). CDR3 sequence (DNA): TGTGCCAGCAGCCAACCCGGGGGGGGAATGGACGAGCAGTACTTC. Its protein product is CASSQPGGGMDEQYF.

The V and J genes are TRBV4-2 and TRBJ2-6; perhaps TRBD2 as D (5 bases). The V end was cut by 1 base, the J end by 4 bases, with 14 bases between. CDR1 LGHNA and CDR2 YNFKEQ come from the germline V gene. The CDR3 runs to 17 residues. The CDR3 DNA sequence: TGTGCCAGCAGCCAAGGAATGGGAGTGGACGGGGCCAACGTCCTGACTTTC. Encoded protein: CASSQGMGVDGANVLTF.

The CDR3 DNA is TGTGCCAGCAGCCGCCGAAGACCGGACAGGGGGCGCGGAAATGAGCAGTTCTTC. Residues: CASSRRRPDRGRGNEQFF. This rearrangement joins TRBV3-1 (or the pseudogene TRBV3-2) to TRBJ2-1; 11 bases match TRBD1. The CDR3 has 18 amino acids. V gave up 4 bases and J gave up 7 bases; unmatched junction bases: 15. Germline CDR1 is LGHDT and CDR2 is YNNKEL (reference sequence).

V gene TRBV6-5 combines with J gene TRBJ1-2, with TRBD1 matching 9 bases. CDR3 length: 15 amino acids. Germline V gene lookup returns CDR1 MNHEY and CDR2 SVGAGI. V was clipped by 6 bases and J by 6 bases; unmatched bases: 11. CDR3 protein: CASSPAQDRGDGYTF. CDR3 DNA: TGTGCCAGCAGCCCCGCCCAGGACAGGGGCGATGGCTACACCTTC.

This chain connects TRBV15 to TRBJ2-1; D is unclear. The V and J ends lost 4 bases and 0 bases respectively, with 13 bases between them. The length of the CDR3 is 16 residues. Germline values: CDR1 LNHNV, CDR2 YYDKDF (reference sequence). The chain's CDR3 is CATSNQLVVSYNEQFF. CDR3 in DNA: TGTGCCACCAGCAATCAGCTGGTGGTCTCCTACAATGAGCAGTTCTTC.

The chain is built from TRBV28 and TRBJ1-3; the D is unclear. The ends were cut back, 5 bases at V and 0 bases at J, with 11 bases in the middle. The CDR3 has 15 residues. Germline CDR1 and CDR2: MDHEN and SYDVKM. The CDR3 DNA follows: TGTGCCAGCAGTGCCCCCGTCAGCTCTGGAAACACCATATATTTT. This codes for CASSAPVSSGNTIYF.